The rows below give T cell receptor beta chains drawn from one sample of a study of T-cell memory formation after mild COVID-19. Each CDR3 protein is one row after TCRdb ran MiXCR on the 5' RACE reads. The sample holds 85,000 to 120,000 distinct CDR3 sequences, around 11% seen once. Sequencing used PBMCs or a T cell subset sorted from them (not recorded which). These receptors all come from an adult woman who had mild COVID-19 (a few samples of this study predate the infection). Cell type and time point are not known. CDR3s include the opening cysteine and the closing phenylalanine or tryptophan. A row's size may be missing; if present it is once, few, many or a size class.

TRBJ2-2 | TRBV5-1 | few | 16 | CASSSPGPANTGELFF
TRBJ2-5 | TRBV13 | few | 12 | CASSVPVGTQYF
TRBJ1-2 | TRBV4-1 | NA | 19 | CASSQDPGQGPGALYGYTF
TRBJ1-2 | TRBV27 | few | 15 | CASSYFTGGLRGYTF
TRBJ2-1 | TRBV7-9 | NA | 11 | CASSFAVEQFF
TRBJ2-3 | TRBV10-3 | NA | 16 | CAISESGYTSTDTQYF
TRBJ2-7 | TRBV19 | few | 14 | CASSVGLGLGEQYF
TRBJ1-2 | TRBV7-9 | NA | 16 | CASSLTGEGTFYGYTF
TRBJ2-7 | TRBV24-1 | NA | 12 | CATSDDGVEQYF
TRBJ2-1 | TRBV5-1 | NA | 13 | CASSLDRRNEQFF
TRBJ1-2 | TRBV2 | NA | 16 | CASSEFSSPGQFGYTF
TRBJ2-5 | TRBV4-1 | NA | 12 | CASRDRTETQYF
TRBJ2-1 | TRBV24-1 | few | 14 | CATSDAGLANEQFF
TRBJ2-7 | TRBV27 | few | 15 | CASSPPLGGSFEQYF
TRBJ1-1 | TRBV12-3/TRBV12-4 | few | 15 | CASSLVPQQNTEAFF
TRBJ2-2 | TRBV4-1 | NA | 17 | CASSQVGPGLLTGELFF
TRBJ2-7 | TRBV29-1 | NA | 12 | CSVLRDNDEQYF
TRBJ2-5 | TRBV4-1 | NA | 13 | CASRPQGQETQYF
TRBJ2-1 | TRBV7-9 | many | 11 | CASTSENEQFF
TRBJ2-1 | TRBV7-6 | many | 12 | CASSLDLHEQFF
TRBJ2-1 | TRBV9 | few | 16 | CASSASGLAGGGEQFF
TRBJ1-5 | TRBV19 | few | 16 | CASSIWEAAGNQPQHF
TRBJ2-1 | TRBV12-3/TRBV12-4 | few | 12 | CASSYNPGGQFF
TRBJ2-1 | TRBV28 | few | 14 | CASTLGQGYNEQFF
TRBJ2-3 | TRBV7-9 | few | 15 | CASSLATGSTDTQYF
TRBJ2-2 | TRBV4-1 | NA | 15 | CASSQVSRGAGELFF
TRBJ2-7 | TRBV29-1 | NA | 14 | CSVERGQAAYEQYF
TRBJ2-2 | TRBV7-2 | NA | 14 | CASRHGTATGELFF
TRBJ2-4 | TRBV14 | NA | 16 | CASSPNIGLDRGIQYF
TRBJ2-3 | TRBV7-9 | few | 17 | CASSFPSSGDRTDTQYF
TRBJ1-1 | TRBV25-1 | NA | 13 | CASSESGNTEAFF
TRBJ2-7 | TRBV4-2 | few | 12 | CASSHARGEQYF
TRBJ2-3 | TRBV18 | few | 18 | CASSRKLAGPRSTDTQYF
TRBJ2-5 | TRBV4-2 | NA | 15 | CASSQDRGFRETQYF
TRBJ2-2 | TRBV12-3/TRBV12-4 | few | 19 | CASSRPHSTSGGATGELFF
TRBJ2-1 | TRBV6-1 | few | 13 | CASSTSSVNEQFF
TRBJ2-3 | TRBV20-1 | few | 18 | CSARDPLSGRASTDTQYF
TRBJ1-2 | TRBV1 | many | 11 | CTTLTPAGYTF
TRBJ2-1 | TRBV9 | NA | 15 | CASSPDSYSYNEQFF
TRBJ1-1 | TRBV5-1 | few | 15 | CASSLHGPTNTEAFF
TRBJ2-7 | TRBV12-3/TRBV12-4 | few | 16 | CASSPGPGLSFYEQYF
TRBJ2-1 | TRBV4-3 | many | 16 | CASSQDRDLWVAQQFF
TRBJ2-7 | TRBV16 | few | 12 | CASSQLGYEQYF
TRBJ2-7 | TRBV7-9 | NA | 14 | CASRLAGESYEQYF
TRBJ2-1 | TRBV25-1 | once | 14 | CASSEAAGADEQFF
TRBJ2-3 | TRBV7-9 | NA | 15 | CASSLAGGRTDTQYF